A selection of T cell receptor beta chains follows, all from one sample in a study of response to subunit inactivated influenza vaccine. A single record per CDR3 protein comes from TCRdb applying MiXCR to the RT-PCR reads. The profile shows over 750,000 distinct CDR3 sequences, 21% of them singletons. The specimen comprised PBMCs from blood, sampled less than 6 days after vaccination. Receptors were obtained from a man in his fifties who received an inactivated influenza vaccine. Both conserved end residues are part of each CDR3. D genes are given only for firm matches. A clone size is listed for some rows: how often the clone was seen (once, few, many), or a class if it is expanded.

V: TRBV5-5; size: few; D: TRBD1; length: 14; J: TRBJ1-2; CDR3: CASSQLTGGGGYTF; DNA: TGTGCCAGCAGCCAGCTAACAGGGGGCGGAGGCTACACCTTC
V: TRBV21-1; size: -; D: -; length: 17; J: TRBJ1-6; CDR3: CASSKAYRGKCNSPLHF; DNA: TGTGCCAGCAGCAAAGCGTACAGGGGAAAGTGTAATTCACCCCTCCACTTT
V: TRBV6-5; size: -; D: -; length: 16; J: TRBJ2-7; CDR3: CASSYIRSGPKGEQYF; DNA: TGTGCCAGCAGTTATATCAGAAGCGGGCCCAAAGGGGAGCAGTACTTC
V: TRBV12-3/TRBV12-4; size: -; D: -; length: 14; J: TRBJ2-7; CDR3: CASVDGAGRSEQYF; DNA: TGTGCCAGCGTTGATGGGGCAGGGCGTTCAGAGCAGTACTTC
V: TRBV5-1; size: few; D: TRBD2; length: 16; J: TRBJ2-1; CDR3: CASSLAGVAGFNEQFF; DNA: TGCGCCAGCAGCTTGGCCGGGGTAGCGGGGTTCAATGAGCAGTTCTTC
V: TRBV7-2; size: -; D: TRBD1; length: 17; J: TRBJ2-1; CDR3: CASSILEAGGSYNEQFF; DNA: TGTGCCAGCAGCATATTGGAAGCAGGGGGCTCCTACAATGAGCAGTTCTTC
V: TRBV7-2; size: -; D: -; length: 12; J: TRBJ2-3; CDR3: CASSQETHTQYF; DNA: TGTGCCAGCAGCCAGGAGACCCATACGCAGTATTTT
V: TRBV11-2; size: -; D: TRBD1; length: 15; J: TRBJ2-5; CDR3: CASRGRDRAVETQYF; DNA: TGTGCCAGCAGGGGTCGGGACAGGGCCGTAGAGACCCAGTACTTC
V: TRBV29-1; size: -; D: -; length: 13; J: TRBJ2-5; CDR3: CSVGQTHQETQYF; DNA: TGCAGCGTTGGCCAGACGCATCAAGAGACCCAGTACTTC
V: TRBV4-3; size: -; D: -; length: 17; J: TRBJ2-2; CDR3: CASSQNVWGGDTGELFF; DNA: TGCGCCAGCAGCCAAAATGTCTGGGGGGGCGATACCGGGGAGCTGTTTTTT
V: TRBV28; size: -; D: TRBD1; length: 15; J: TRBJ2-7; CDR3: CASSFLGTGRYEQYF; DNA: TGTGCCAGCAGTTTTCTCGGGACAGGACGCTACGAGCAGTACTTC
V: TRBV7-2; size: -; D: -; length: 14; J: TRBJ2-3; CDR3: CASSVQRRRDTQYF; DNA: TGTGCCAGCAGCGTACAACGAAGGAGAGATACGCAGTATTTT
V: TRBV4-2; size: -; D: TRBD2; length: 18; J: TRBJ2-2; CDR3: CASSQEGSGSSFAGELFF; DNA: TGTGCCAGCAGCCAAGAGGGTAGCGGGAGTTCGTTTGCCGGGGAGCTGTTTTTT
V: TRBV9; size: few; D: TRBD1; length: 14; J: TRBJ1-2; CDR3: CASSVAGGIYGYTF; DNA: TGTGCCAGCAGCGTAGCAGGGGGGATTTATGGCTACACCTTC
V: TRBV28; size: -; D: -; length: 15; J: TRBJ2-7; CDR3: CASVIHRGPRYEQYF; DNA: TGTGCCAGCGTTATTCATCGGGGGCCCCGTTACGAGCAGTACTTC
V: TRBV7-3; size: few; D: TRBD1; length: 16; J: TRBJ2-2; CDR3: CASRVSGTGNTGELFF; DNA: TGTGCCAGCAGGGTATCCGGGACAGGGAACACCGGGGAGCTGTTTTTT
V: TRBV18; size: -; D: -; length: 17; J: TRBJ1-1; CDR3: CASSRGPGRSGHTEAFF; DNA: TGTGCCAGCTCACGGGGACCCGGACGGTCGGGGCACACTGAAGCTTTCTTT
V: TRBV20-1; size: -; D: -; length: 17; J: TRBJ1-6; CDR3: CSARDQARSSYNSPLHF; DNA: TGCAGCGCTAGAGATCAGGCGCGAAGCTCCTATAATTCACCCCTCCACTTT
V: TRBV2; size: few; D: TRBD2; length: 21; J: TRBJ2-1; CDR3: CASSHPGLAGAVLPGGNEQFF; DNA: TGTGCCAGCAGTCACCCCGGGCTAGCGGGGGCCGTACTCCCCGGGGGCAATGAGCAGTTCTTC
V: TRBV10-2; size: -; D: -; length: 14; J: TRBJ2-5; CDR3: CASSEAPIQETQYF; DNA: TGCGCCAGCAGTGAGGCGCCAATCCAAGAGACCCAGTACTTC
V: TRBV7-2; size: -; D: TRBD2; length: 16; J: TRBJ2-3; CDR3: CASSPYGTSGTDTQYF; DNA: TGTGCCAGCAGCCCCTACGGGACTAGCGGCACAGATACGCAGTATTTT
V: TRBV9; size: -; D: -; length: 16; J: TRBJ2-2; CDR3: CASSVVPGQNTGELFF; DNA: TGTGCCAGCAGCGTAGTTCCAGGACAGAACACCGGGGAGCTGTTTTTT
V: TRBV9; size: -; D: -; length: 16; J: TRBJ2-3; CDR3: CASSDWAGDGTDTQYF; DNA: TGTGCCAGCAGCGACTGGGCCGGGGATGGCACAGATACGCAGTATTTT
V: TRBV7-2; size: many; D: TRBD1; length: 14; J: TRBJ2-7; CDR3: CASSFTGGAGEQYF; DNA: TGTGCCAGCAGCTTTACAGGGGGCGCGGGGGAGCAGTACTTC
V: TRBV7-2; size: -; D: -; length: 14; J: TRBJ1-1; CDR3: CASSLGRQVTEAFF; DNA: TGTGCCAGCAGCTTAGGCAGGCAAGTCACTGAAGCTTTCTTT
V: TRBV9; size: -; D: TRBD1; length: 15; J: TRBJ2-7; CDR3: CASSVGGTGAYEQYF; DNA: TGTGCCAGCAGCGTAGGAGGGACAGGGGCCTACGAGCAGTACTTC
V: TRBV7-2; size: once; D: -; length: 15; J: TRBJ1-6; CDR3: CASLRGPPYNSPLHF; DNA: TGTGCCAGTCTCAGGGGTCCCCCTTATAATTCACCCCTCCACTTT
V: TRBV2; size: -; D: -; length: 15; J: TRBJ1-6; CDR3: CASSESGLYNSPLHF; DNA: TGTGCCAGCAGTGAATCAGGGCTCTATAATTCACCCCTCCACTTT
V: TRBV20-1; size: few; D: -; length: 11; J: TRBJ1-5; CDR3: CSAQGPRVQHF; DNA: TGCAGTGCGCAGGGGCCGAGGGTCCAGCATTTT
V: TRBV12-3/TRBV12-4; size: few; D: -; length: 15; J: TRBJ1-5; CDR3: CASGEQGRSNQPQHF; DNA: TGTGCCAGCGGAGAACAAGGACGGAGCAATCAGCCCCAGCATTTT
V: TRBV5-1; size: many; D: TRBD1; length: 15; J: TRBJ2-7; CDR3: CASSKGQGVRGEQYF; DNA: TGCGCCAGCAGCAAGGGACAGGGTGTGAGGGGCGAGCAGTACTTC